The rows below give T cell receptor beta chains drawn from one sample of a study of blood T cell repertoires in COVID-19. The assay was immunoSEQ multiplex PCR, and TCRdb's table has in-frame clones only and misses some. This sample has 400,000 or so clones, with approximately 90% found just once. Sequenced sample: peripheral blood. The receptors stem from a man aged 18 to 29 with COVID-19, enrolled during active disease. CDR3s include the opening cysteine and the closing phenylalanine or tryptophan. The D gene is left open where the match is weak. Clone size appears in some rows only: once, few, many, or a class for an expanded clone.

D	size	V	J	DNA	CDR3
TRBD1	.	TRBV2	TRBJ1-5	TGTGCCAGCAGTTCTGCAGGGGGCGGCAATCAGCCCCAGCATTTT	CASSSAGGGNQPQHF
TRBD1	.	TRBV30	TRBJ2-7	TGTGCCTGGGGGACAGGGGTCTACGAGCAGTACTTC	CAWGTGVYEQYF
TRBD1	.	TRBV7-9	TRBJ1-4	TGTGCCAGCAGCGAAGGACAGGGTAGAGAAAAACTGTTTTTT	CASSEGQGREKLFF
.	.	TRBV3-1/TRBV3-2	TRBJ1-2	TGTGCCAGCAGCCAAGGACACCCCGGCTACACCTTC	CASSQGHPGYTF
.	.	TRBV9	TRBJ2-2	TGTGCCAGCAGCGTAGGGGTAGCCCAGAACACCGGGGAGCTGTTTTTT	CASSVGVAQNTGELFF
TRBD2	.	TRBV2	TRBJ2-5	TGTGCCAGCACAAAGGGCGGGAGCATCAGGATTAATAAGAAAGAGACCCAGTACTTC	CASTKGGSIRINKKETQYF
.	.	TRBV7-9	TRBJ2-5	TGTGCCAGCAGCCGGAGAGCGCCGCCAGAGACCCAGTACTTC	CASSRRAPPETQYF
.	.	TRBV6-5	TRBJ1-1	TGTGCCAGCATAGAAGTACGAAACACTGAAGCTTTCTTT	CASIEVRNTEAFF
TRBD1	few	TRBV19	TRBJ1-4	TGTGCCAGTAGTACGTTCCGGGACAGTGAAAAACTGTTTTTT	CASSTFRDSEKLFF
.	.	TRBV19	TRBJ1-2	TGTGCCAGTAGTATACAGGGAGGAGACTATGGCTACACCTTC	CASSIQGGDYGYTF
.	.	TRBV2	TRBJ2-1	TGTGCCAGCAGTGAAGCGGAGGTTGGTGGGAATGAGCAGTTCTTC	CASSEAEVGGNEQFF
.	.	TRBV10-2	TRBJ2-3	TGCGCCAGCAGGACAGTCACCCTCTTAACAGATACGCAGTATTTT	CASRTVTLLTDTQYF
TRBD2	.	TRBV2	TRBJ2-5	TGTGCCAGCGGCCGGGTAGCGGGGGTGGGGGAGACCCAGTACTTC	CASGRVAGVGETQYF
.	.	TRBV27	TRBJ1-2	TGTGCCAGCAGTGCGGGTCTAGGCGGCTACACCTTC	CASSAGLGGYTF
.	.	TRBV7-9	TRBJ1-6	TGTGCCAGCAGCTTAGCGGGGCGTATGGGTTCACCCCTCCACTTT	CASSLAGRMGSPLHF
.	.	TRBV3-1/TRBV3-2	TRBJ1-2	TGTGCCAGCAGCCAAGGAGGACAGTATGGCTACACCTTC	CASSQGGQYGYTF
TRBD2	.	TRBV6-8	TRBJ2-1	TGTGCCAGCAGAAATAGCGGGAGGGCCTACAATGAGCAGTTCTTC	CASRNSGRAYNEQFF
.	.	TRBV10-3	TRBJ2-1	TGTGCCATCAGTGACATGGTTCCGGACAATGAGCAGTTCTTC	CAISDMVPDNEQFF
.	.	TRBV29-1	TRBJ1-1	TGCAGCGTTGAAAGCCGTGTTGAAGCTTTCTTT	CSVESRVEAFF
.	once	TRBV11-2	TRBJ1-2	TGTGCCAGCAGCCGGGGGGACAATGGCTACACCTTC	CASSRGDNGYTF
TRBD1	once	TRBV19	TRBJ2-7	TGTGCCAGTAGTGTGGGACAGGGTGCCTACGAGCAGTACTTC	CASSVGQGAYEQYF
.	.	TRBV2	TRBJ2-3	TGTGCCAGCATCAGGGGACCAAACACAGATACGCAGTATTTT	CASIRGPNTDTQYF
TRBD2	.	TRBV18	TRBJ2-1	TGTGCCAGCTCACCGGTGTATACTAGCGGGATAAATGAGCAGTTCTTC	CASSPVYTSGINEQFF
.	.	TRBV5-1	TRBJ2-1	TGCGCCAGCAGCTTGGGACTAGGCGACCTAAATGAGCAGTTCTTC	CASSLGLGDLNEQFF